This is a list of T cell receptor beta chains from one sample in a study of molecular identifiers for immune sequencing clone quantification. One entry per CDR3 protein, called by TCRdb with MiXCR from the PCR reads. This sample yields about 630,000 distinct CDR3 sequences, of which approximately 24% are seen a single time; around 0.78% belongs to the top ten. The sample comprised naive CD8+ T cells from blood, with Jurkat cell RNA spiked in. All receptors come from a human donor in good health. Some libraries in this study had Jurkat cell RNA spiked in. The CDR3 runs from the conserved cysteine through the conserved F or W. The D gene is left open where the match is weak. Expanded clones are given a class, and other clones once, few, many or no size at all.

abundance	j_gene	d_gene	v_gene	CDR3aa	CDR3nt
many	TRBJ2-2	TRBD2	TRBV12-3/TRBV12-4	CASSGRAPGINTGELFF	TGTGCCAGCAGCGGGAGGGCCCCAGGGATTAACACCGGGGAGCTGTTTTTT
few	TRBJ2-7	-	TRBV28	CASSFQGMDYEQYF	TGTGCCAGCAGTTTTCAGGGTATGGACTACGAGCAGTACTTC
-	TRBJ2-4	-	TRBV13	CARSLAARGPKTIQYF	TGTGCCCGCAGCTTAGCCGCCCGGGGCCCCAAAACCATTCAGTACTTC
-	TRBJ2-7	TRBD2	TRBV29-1	CSVELAGPTGQYF	TGCAGCGTTGAACTAGCGGGACCTACGGGGCAGTACTTC
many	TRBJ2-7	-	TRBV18	CASSPRDGGEWYEQYF	TGTGCCAGCTCACCACGGGACGGTGGGGAGTGGTACGAGCAGTACTTC
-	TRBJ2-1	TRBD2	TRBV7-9	CASSSSGSSFNEQFF	TGTGCCAGCAGCTCTAGCGGAAGCTCCTTCAATGAGCAGTTCTTC
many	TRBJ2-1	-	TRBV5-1	CASSLGTKNEQFF	TGCGCCAGCAGCTTGGGGACAAAGAATGAGCAGTTCTTC
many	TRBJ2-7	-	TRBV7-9	CASSLAVGGSRSYEQYF	TGTGCCAGCAGCTTAGCTGTGGGTGGCAGCCGCTCCTACGAGCAGTACTTC
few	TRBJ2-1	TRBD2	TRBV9	CASSSSSGLAGVEQFF	TGTGCCAGCAGCTCCAGCTCGGGACTAGCGGGAGTTGAGCAGTTCTTC
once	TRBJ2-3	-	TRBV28	CASGLEWGYSTGAQYF	TGTGCCAGCGGTTTAGAGTGGGGGTATAGCACAGGTGCGCAGTATTTT
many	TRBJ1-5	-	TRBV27	CASSFGGADQPQHF	TGTGCCAGCAGTTTCGGGGGGGCCGATCAGCCCCAGCATTTT
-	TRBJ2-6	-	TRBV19	CASSIGVSSGANVLTF	TGTGCCAGTAGTATAGGGGTTAGCTCTGGGGCCAACGTCCTGACTTTC
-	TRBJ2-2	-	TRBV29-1	CCVGGTNTGELFF	TGCTGCGTTGGGGGGACGAACACCGGGGAGCTGTTTTTT
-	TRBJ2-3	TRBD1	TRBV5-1	CASSKSQGAVGTDTQYF	TGCGCCAGCAGCAAGTCACAGGGGGCGGTTGGCACAGATACGCAGTATTTT
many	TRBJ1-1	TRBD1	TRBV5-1	CASSLTQGAVVAEAFF	TGCGCCAGCAGCTTGACACAGGGGGCCGTCGTCGCTGAAGCTTTCTTT
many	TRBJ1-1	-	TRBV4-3	CASSQVRGSGAFF	TGCGCCAGCAGCCAAGTTAGGGGGTCGGGCGCTTTCTTT
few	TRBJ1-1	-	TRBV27	CASSWTEANTEAFF	TGTGCCAGCAGTTGGACAGAGGCGAACACTGAAGCTTTCTTT
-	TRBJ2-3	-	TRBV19	CASSIGFPPGPDTQYF	TGTGCCAGTAGTATAGGATTCCCTCCAGGCCCAGATACGCAGTATTTT
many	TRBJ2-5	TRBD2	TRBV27	CASSSKRELIQETQYF	TGTGCCAGCAGTTCAAAGCGGGAGTTGATCCAAGAGACCCAGTACTTC